The clone carrying this T cell receptor delta chain was seen more than once but under ten times. Its antigen is unidentified. The TCRdb protein, from a much larger clone, departs from this DNA's translation at residue 17, likely by read error; the protein shown derives from the DNA. The record originates from a study of γδ T cells in repeated Plasmodium falciparum infection. Looking at the study overall: Age- and gender-matched Australian children served as comparison for malaria-exposed Malian children. Malian samples came from no-transmission periods or across acute febrile malaria episodes. Study-wide results and caveats: Repeated controlled infections reportedly drove waves of new clonotype selection in Vdelta2-negative, mostly Vdelta1+, gammadelta repertoires.

TCRdb re-analyzed the multiplex PCR reads via CATT. The sample has 50,000 or so delta-chain clones, over 1.5% seen once. Flow sorting of PBMC yielded separate Vgamma9/Vdelta2+ and Vdelta2-negative gammadelta T cell populations for bulk repertoire analysis. CDR1 is TSWWSYY, CDR2 QGS, per germline. V lost 1 base to trimming and J lost 5 bases, with 35 bases between them. There are 22 residues in the CDR3. The origin of this receptor is a pool of human donors (malaria-infected and uninfected, not separated). The sample taken for sequencing was gamma-delta T cells from blood. The chain recombines TRDV1 with TRDJ1; possible D gene TRDD3, 6 bases. The J gene is absent in TCRdb and was assigned here via DNA matching to germline. For the CDR3, the DNA is TGTGCTCTTGGGGAACCCCCGCGGGGTCGGGGGCGTTCTGGGGCTGTCCGGGATAAACTCATCTTT. Protein: CALGEPPRGRGRSGAVRDKLIF.